The 2 T cell receptor beta chains in this list originate from one sample, sequenced in a study of blood T cell repertoires in COVID-19. The data were produced by immunoSEQ multiplex PCR, yet TCRdb's version contains in-frame clones alone and is incomplete. The table has under 200,000 clones, about 86% seen once. Sequenced input: peripheral blood. The receptors here all came from a woman aged 55-69 years with COVID-19, enrolled during active disease.

The chain has TRBV9 and TRBJ2-1; D may be TRBD2 (5 bases). V was trimmed by 0 bases and J by 3 bases, leaving 22 bases between them. Germline V gene sequence: CDR1 SGDLS, CDR2 YYNGEE. The CDR3 loop spans 19 amino acids. The CDR3 DNA is TGTGCCAGCAGCGTAGATGGAGCGGTCCACTTTTGGAACTACAATGAGCAGTTCTTC. It yields the protein CASSVDGAVHFWNYNEQFF.

This rearrangement joins TRBV9 to TRBJ2-1, with TRBD2 matching 9 bases. CDR3 length: 15 amino acids. The V gene end was trimmed by 4 bases and the J gene end by 5 bases; junction bases not matched to a gene: 7. Germline V gene lookup returns CDR1 SGDLS and CDR2 YYNGEE. The DNA for the CDR3 is TGTGCCAGCAGCTTAGGGGGACTAGCTCACAATGAGCAGTTCTTC. Translation: CASSLGGLAHNEQFF.